The 2 T cell receptor beta chains below all came from one sample that was sequenced in a study of T cell responses to AZD1222 COVID-19 vaccine. Method: immunoSEQ multiplex PCR; TCRdb's copy keeps in-frame clones and lacks some. Seen here are about 130,000 clones, around 90% observed once, and the top ten hold more than 4%. This specimen consisted of peripheral blood, obtained on day 0 of AZD1222 vaccination. These receptors were obtained from an adult in good health.

The CDR3 is CASSGITPRQGGTEAFF. The CDR3 DNA reads as TGTGCCAGCAGTGGTATCACCCCGAGACAGGGGGGGACTGAAGCTTTCTTT. The chain carries TRBV25-1 and TRBJ1-1, with 9 bases aligning to TRBD1. Germline-derived CDR1 and CDR2 are MGHDK and SYGVNS. The CDR3 contains 17 residues. The junction had 14 bases not matched to a gene; V was cut back by 4 bases and J by 5 bases. The full variable domain, in which reference TRBV25-1 and TRBJ1-1 provide the parts outside the CDR3, is EADIYQTPRYLVIGTGKKITLECSQTMGHDKMYWYQQDPGMELHLIHYSYGVNSTEKGDLSSESTVSRIRTEHFPLTLESARPSHTSQYLCASSGITPRQGGTEAFFGQGTRLTVV.

The CDR3 coding sequence is TGTGCCAGTAGTAAGGAGATGAAAGGGCGGCCTGAAGCTTTCTTT. Its protein is CASSKEMKGRPEAFF. V and J are TRBV19 and TRBJ1-1, with unresolved D. Trimming left V 4 bases short and J 6 bases short, with 18 bases between. The CDR3 consists of 15 residues. Germline-derived CDR1 and CDR2 are LNHDA and SQIVND (reference sequence).